This paragraph covers one T cell receptor beta chain sequence. The data stem from a study of blood T cell repertoires in COVID-19. The wider study: Whether acute or convalescent, the COVID-19 samples came from the United States, Italy and Spain.

Across about two dozen US areas, participants ranged in age from 18 to 89 years. Participants reported their clinical history, and cohort assignment relied on those reports. CDR1 is KGHDR and CDR2 is SFDVKD in the germline V gene. The germline V and J ends were trimmed by 4 bases and 0 bases, with 15 bases remaining between them. The CDR3 length is 18 residues. Methods used by the authors: Scientists estimated how many nucleated cells there were by amplifying reference gene primers. Sequencing was performed with immunoSEQ multiplex PCR; in TCRdb, only in-frame clones are kept and a portion is missing. That table is the source of V, J and clone size, and D and trimming were worked out from the DNA. The sample has 300,000 to 350,000 clones; roughly 85% are singletons.

The rearrangement links TRBV24-1 to TRBJ2-6; maybe TRBD2 (5 bases). The sequence was collected from a woman aged 40 to 50 with acute COVID-19. What was sequenced was PBMCs or T cells enriched from blood (not recorded which). CDR3 sequence: CATSDPTAGDSGANVLTF. The DNA of the CDR3 is TGTGCCACCAGTGACCCAACGGCGGGCGACTCTGGGGCCAACGTCCTGACTTTC.